This entry features one T cell receptor (beta chain) sequence. Reverse transcription of extracted RNA yielded cDNA, which provided the sequencing template. Only in-frame clones appear in the TCRdb table, and some are missing; sequencing was by immunoSEQ multiplex PCR. The sample consists of about 12,000 clones, 61% of them appearing once. This sample stems from a study of CD8+ T cells in alopecia areata. Across the whole study: Tofacitinib administration to treated patients was oral, at 5 to 10 mg twice daily.

V lost 3 bases and J lost 2; bases outside the gene matches: 2. There are 14 residues in the CDR3. Germline V gene data show CDR1 as KGHSH and CDR2 as LQKENI. Peripheral blood and lesional scalp punch biopsies were taken from alopecia areata patients. The chain links TRBV18 to TRBJ1-2, with 8 bases matching TRBD1. This TCR was recovered from a human donor with alopecia areata. Sequencing used skin. The CDR3 spells CASSPQGANYGYTF. CDR3 sequence (DNA): TGTGCCAGCTCACCGCAGGGGGCGAACTATGGCTACACCTTC.